These T cell receptor beta chains were read from a single sample in a study of T cells in localized non-small cell lung cancer. TCRdb's table, derived via immunoSEQ multiplex PCR, lists solely in-frame clones and lacks some. The table has tens of thousands of clones, 81% seen once; the top ten hold 6.5% to 8%. The sample here was peripheral blood mononuclear cells, taken before any cancer treatment. Source of these receptors: a male donor at least 60 years old with stage II lung adenocarcinoma. Each CDR3 is given with its conserved first and last residue. The D gene is left open where the match is weak. A clone size is listed for some rows: how often the clone was seen (once, few, many), or a class if it is expanded.

DNA	CDR3	V	J	D	size
TGTGCCAGCAGCTCCCGGACAGGGAGGGGGAACACTGAAGCTTTCTTT	CASSSRTGRGNTEAFF	TRBV7-2	TRBJ1-1	TRBD1	-
TGTGCCAGTAAGAGGACAGGGGCGACTAACACTGAAGCTTTCTTT	CASKRTGATNTEAFF	TRBV19	TRBJ1-1	TRBD1	once
TGTGCCAGCTCGTTAGACAGGGACCGGTCGGATGGCTACACCTTC	CASSLDRDRSDGYTF	TRBV18	TRBJ1-2	TRBD1	-
TGTGCCAGCCTCAGTAAGGGGGAGCTGTTTTTT	CASLSKGELFF	TRBV25-1	TRBJ2-2	-	few
TGTGCCAGCAGCCACCCCGGACTAGATGAGTCCACGAGCGGACACACGGATACGCAGTATTTT	CASSHPGLDESTSGHTDTQYF	TRBV4-2	TRBJ2-3	TRBD2	few
TGTGCCAGCAGTTCTGTCAGCGAAGCGTCCTACGAGCAGTACTTC	CASSSVSEASYEQYF	TRBV27	TRBJ2-7	-	-
TGTGCCAGCAGCCTTACAGGGGACACTGAAGCTTTCTTT	CASSLTGDTEAFF	TRBV7-9	TRBJ1-1	TRBD1	-
TGTGCCAGCAGTCCCCGGAACTCTTTGAACGAGCAGTACTTC	CASSPRNSLNEQYF	TRBV11-2	TRBJ2-7	-	once
TGTGCCAGTAGTTTACTCGGGGATACGCAGTATTTT	CASSLLGDTQYF	TRBV19	TRBJ2-3	-	-
TGTGCCAGCAGGGTACAGGGGCCCGGGGAGCTGTTTTTT	CASRVQGPGELFF	TRBV7-3	TRBJ2-2	TRBD1	-
TGTGCCAGCTCACCACCGACAGCTTCTAACTATGGCTACACCTTC	CASSPPTASNYGYTF	TRBV18	TRBJ1-2	-	-
TGCGCCAGCAGCTTGCCAGGGGGGACTGAAGCTTTCTTT	CASSLPGGTEAFF	TRBV5-1	TRBJ1-1	TRBD1	large
TGTGCCAGCCAGGGGGCTTCGAATAGCAATCAGCCCCAGCATTTT	CASQGASNSNQPQHF	TRBV28	TRBJ1-5	TRBD1	-
TGTGCCACCAGCAGAGAAGGGAGCATGAACACTGAAGCTTTCTTT	CATSREGSMNTEAFF	TRBV15	TRBJ1-1	-	-
TGTGCCTGGAGTGTAACGGGAGAGGGTGAGCAGTTCTTC	CAWSVTGEGEQFF	TRBV30	TRBJ2-1	-	-
TGTGCCAGCAGCCAATCAGGGCCGGGGGATACGCAGTATTTT	CASSQSGPGDTQYF	TRBV4-2	TRBJ2-3	-	-
TGCAGCGTTGAAGGTACCAAAAGGGGCAACTACGAGCAGTACTTC	CSVEGTKRGNYEQYF	TRBV29-1	TRBJ2-7	-	-
TGTGCCAGCAGCTTTAGGGACGAGCAGTACTTC	CASSFRDEQYF	TRBV5-4	TRBJ2-7	-	-
TGTGCCAGCTCCCCGGGACAGGTAGAGACCCAGTACTTC	CASSPGQVETQYF	TRBV18	TRBJ2-5	TRBD1	-
TGTGCCAGCAGCTTAGGGAGTTACGAGCAGTACTTC	CASSLGSYEQYF	TRBV7-9	TRBJ2-7	-	-
TGTGCCAGCAGCGTAGGCTCTAGCGGGGGTCCTAGCAATGAGCAGTTCTTC	CASSVGSSGGPSNEQFF	TRBV9	TRBJ2-1	TRBD2	-
TGCGCCAGCAGCTGGACAGGGACCTCTAGCACAGATACGCAGTATTTT	CASSWTGTSSTDTQYF	TRBV5-1	TRBJ2-3	TRBD1	once
TGCGCCAGCAGCTGGGGCAAGATGAACACCGGGGAGCTGTTTTTT	CASSWGKMNTGELFF	TRBV5-1	TRBJ2-2	-	-
TGTGCCAGCAGCTTACCGTTGGGGGGCGAGCAGTACTTC	CASSLPLGGEQYF	TRBV7-9	TRBJ2-7	-	-
TGCGCCAGCAGCTTGGCGCCAAGGACAGCAATGGGCTCTGGGGCCAACGTCCTGACTTTC	CASSLAPRTAMGSGANVLTF	TRBV5-1	TRBJ2-6	-	-
TGTGCCAGCAGCCCGGACAGGGGAACCGGAAACACCATATATTTT	CASSPDRGTGNTIYF	TRBV5-4	TRBJ1-3	TRBD1	-
TGTGCCAGCAGCCAAGATTTCGGCTCCTACAATGAGCAGTTCTTC	CASSQDFGSYNEQFF	TRBV4-2	TRBJ2-1	-	-
TGTGCCAGCAGTTTACTGGCCAGCTCCTACGAGCAGTACTTC	CASSLLASSYEQYF	TRBV28	TRBJ2-7	-	-
TGCGCCAGCAGCCAAGGGGGTTTAGGGGAGGACGAGCAGTACTTC	CASSQGGLGEDEQYF	TRBV4-1	TRBJ2-7	-	-
TGTGCCAGTAGCACCGGGATCGCGATCCGCGCAGATACGCAGTATTTT	CASSTGIAIRADTQYF	TRBV19	TRBJ2-3	-	-
TGTGCCAGCAGCTCCTCGACAGGGGGCTATGGCTACACCTTC	CASSSSTGGYGYTF	TRBV11-2	TRBJ1-2	TRBD1	-
TGTGCCAGCAGCTCGGGAAGGGGGTCGAACACTGAAGCTTTCTTT	CASSSGRGSNTEAFF	TRBV4-2	TRBJ1-1	-	-
TGTGCCAGCAGCGGAGAGGGGGCGCGAGAGCAGTACTTC	CASSGEGAREQYF	TRBV5-6	TRBJ2-7	TRBD1	-
TGTGCCAGCAGTCCTGTTGCACAGGGGACTGAAGCTTTCTTT	CASSPVAQGTEAFF	TRBV6-5	TRBJ1-1	TRBD1	-
TGTGCCAGCAGGACCGAAGGGAGACCGAACACTGAAGCTTTCTTT	CASRTEGRPNTEAFF	TRBV6-5	TRBJ1-1	-	-
TGTGCCAGCAGCCGGGGACAGGGGTCTGGCTACACCTTC	CASSRGQGSGYTF	TRBV28	TRBJ1-2	TRBD1	few